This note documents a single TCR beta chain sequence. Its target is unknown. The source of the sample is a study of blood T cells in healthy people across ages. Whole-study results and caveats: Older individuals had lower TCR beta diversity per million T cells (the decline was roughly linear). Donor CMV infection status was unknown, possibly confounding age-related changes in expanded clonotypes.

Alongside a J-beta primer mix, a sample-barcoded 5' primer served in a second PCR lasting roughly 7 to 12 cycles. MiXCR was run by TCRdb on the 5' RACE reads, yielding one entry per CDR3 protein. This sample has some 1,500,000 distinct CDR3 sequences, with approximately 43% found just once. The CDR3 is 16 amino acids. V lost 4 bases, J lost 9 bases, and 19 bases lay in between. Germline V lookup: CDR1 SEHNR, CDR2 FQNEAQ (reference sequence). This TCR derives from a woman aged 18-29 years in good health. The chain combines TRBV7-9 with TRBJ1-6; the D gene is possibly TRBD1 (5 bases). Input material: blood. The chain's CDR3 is CASSSTRRGDGSPLHF. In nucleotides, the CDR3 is TGTGCCAGCAGCTCCACTCGGAGAGGGGACGGTTCACCCCTCCACTTT.